The 15 T cell receptor beta chains given below trace back to one sample, sequenced in a study of cytomegalovirus exposure and HLA in healthy donors. Sequencing was performed with immunoSEQ multiplex PCR; in TCRdb, only in-frame clones are kept and a portion is missing. The sample includes fewer than 80,000 clones, over 95% of them seen just once. Sample: PBMCs. Receptor source: a woman under 30 in good health and CMV-seropositive.

The chain has TRBV5-8 and TRBJ2-7; D might be TRBD2 (6 bases). V lost 0 bases and J 7 bases, leaving 11 bases between the germline ends. From germline, CDR1 is SGHTS and CDR2 YDEGEE. The CDR3 sequence is 13 residues long. Written as DNA, the CDR3 is TGTGCCAGCAGCTTGGGCGGGAAAGGGGAGCAGTACTTC. Its protein product is CASSLGGKGEQYF.

The chain links TRBV4-3 to TRBJ2-1, with D maybe TRBD2 (5 bases). The CDR3 totals 19 residues. CDR1 LGHNA and CDR2 YSLEER come from the germline V gene. With 0 bases removed from V and 4 bases from J, the gap between germline ends came to 22 bases. CDR3 DNA sequence: TGCGCCAGCAGCCAAGAGCACGGGGTACGGGATAGGGTGTACAATGAGCAGTTCTTC. This sequence encodes CASSQEHGVRDRVYNEQFF.

V gene TRBV9 combines with J gene TRBJ1-3, with D possibly being TRBD1 (6 bases). Trimming pared 4 bases from V and 2 bases from J, leaving 10 bases between. This CDR3 is 14 amino acids long. The germline V gene has CDR1 SGDLS and CDR2 YYNGEE. In DNA form, the CDR3 reads TGTGCCAGCAGCCAACAGGGAACTGGAAACACCATATATTTT. Its protein product is CASSQQGTGNTIYF.

CDR3: CAPGTHYNEQFF. The CDR3 nucleotides read TGTGCCCCCGGGACTCACTACAATGAGCAGTTCTTC. The V and J genes are TRBV2 and TRBJ2-1, with TRBD2 as a possible D gene (6 bases). The V gene's germline CDR1 is SNHLY and CDR2 FYNNEI. With 11 bases removed from V and 3 bases from J, the gap between germline ends came to 11 bases. This CDR3 is built from 12 residues.

The chain joins TRBV28 to TRBJ2-7; 13 bases map to TRBD2. The germline gives CDR1 MDHEN, CDR2 SYDVKM. The CDR3 has 20 amino acids. V gave up 4 bases and J gave up 2 bases; unmatched junction bases: 17. The CDR3 region is CASSYPPRTSGRRATYEQYF. CDR3 nucleotide sequence: TGTGCCAGCAGTTACCCCCCGCGGACTAGCGGGAGAAGGGCCACCTACGAGCAGTACTTC.

DNA for the CDR3: TGTGCCAGCAGCTTAGGGGCAGGGCTGGGCGAGCAGTACTTC. Its protein is CASSLGAGLGEQYF. The genes are TRBV7-6 and TRBJ2-7; a possible D gene is TRBD1 (5 bases). Germline V gene lookup returns CDR1 SGHVS and CDR2 FNYEAQ. The length of the CDR3 is 14 residues. V lost 1 base, J lost 6 bases, and 13 bases lay in between.

The chain joins TRBV29-1 to TRBJ2-5; TRBD2 aligns across 14 bases. CDR1 SQVTM and CDR2 ANQGSEA come from the germline V gene. The CDR3 runs 13 residues. V lost 7 bases and J lost 5; bases outside the gene matches: 3. The CDR3 loop is CSAGTSGSETQYF. CDR3 nucleotides: TGCAGCGCCGGGACTAGCGGGAGTGAGACCCAGTACTTC.

This clone has a single count. The chain uses TRBV21-1 and TRBJ2-7; TRBD1 is taken as the D call from the table, unchecked against the DNA. TRBV21-1 is recorded as a pseudogene. The CDR3 has 18 amino acids. The CDR3 spells CASSKVIRGTGRSYEQYF. The CDR3 DNA is TGTGCCAGCAGCAAAGTCATAAGGGGGACAGGTAGATCCTACGAGCAGTACTTC.

This chain uses TRBV6-4 with TRBJ2-3; 10 nucleotides align to TRBD2. Germline loops: CDR1 MRHNA, CDR2 SNTAGT. The CDR3 is 15 residues long. The V segment lost 3 bases and the J segment 3 bases; nucleotides outside the gene matches: 3. The CDR3 region has the DNA TGTGCCAGCAGTGAGGCTAGCGGGAGTACAGATACGCAGTATTTT. This encodes CASSEASGSTDTQYF.

This chain joins TRBV7-3 and TRBJ2-3; 9 positions agree with TRBD2. V dropped 1 base and J dropped 2; count of bases not matched to a gene: 10. Germline V gives CDR1 SGHTA, CDR2 FQGTGA. The CDR3 runs 18 residues. This CDR3 reads CASSLRRSAGGITDTQYF. CDR3 coding DNA: TGTGCCAGCAGCTTAAGGAGGTCAGCGGGAGGTATCACAGATACGCAGTATTTT.

The chain has TRBV28 and TRBJ1-4; 7 bases align to TRBD1. The germline V gene has CDR1 MDHEN and CDR2 SYDVKM. The CDR3 is 17 amino acids. The V segment lost 0 bases and the J segment 1 base; nucleotides outside the gene matches: 5. CDR3 bases: TGTGCCAGCAGTTTATGGGGGACAGAGGAAACTAATGAAAAACTGTTTTTT. Translation gives CASSLWGTEETNEKLFF.

V gene TRBV28 combines with J gene TRBJ2-3, with TRBD2 matching over 10 bases. The CDR3 extends over 15 amino acids. Germline values: CDR1 MDHEN, CDR2 SYDVKM. V dropped 11 bases and J dropped 1; count of bases not matched to a gene: 9. CDR3 sequence reads: CASGGLAGGTDTQYF. CDR3 DNA sequence: TGTGCCTCCGGTGGGCTAGCGGGGGGCACAGATACGCAGTATTTT. Using reference TRBV28 and TRBJ2-3 for the parts outside the CDR3, the full variable domain is DVKVTQSSRYLVKRTGEKVFLECVQDMDHENMFWYRQDPGLGLRLIYFSYDVKMKEKGDIPEGYSVSREKKERFSLILESASTNQTSMYLCASGGLAGGTDTQYFGPGTRLTVL.

The chain carries TRBV5-8 and TRBJ2-7; no clear D gene. Germline-derived CDR1 and CDR2 are SGHTS and YDEGEE. Trimming stripped 0 bases from V and 4 bases from J, with 5 bases between. The CDR3 has 12 residues. The CDR3 here is CASSLVLYEQYF. CDR3 in DNA: TGTGCCAGCAGCTTGGTACTTTACGAGCAGTACTTC.

This chain joins TRBV4-2 and TRBJ1-2; no definite D call. Germline V gene data show CDR1 as LGHNA and CDR2 as YNFKEQ. The CDR3 is 15 residues long. The V end was cut by 3 bases, the J end by 2 bases, with 13 bases between. CDR3 in amino acids: CASSQAIGLNYGYTF. DNA of the CDR3: TGTGCCAGCAGCCAGGCAATCGGACTGAACTATGGCTACACCTTC.

The chain is built from TRBV25-1 and TRBJ2-4; TRBD1 matches at 7 bases. Per germline, CDR1 MGHDK and CDR2 SYGVNS. CDR3 length equals 14 residues. V dropped 1 base and J dropped 6; count of bases not matched to a gene: 3. The CDR3 loop is CASSESAGGNIQYF. In DNA, the CDR3 is TGTGCCAGCAGTGAATCGGCAGGGGGAAACATTCAGTACTTC.